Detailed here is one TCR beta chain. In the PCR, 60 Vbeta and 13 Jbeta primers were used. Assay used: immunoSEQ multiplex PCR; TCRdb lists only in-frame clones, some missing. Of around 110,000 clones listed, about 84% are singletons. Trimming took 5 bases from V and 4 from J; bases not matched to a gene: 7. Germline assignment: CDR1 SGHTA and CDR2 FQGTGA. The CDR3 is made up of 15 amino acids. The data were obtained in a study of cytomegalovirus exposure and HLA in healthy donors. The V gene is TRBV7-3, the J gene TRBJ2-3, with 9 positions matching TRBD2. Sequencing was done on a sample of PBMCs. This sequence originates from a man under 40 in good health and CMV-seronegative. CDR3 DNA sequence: TGTGCCAGCAGCCCAGCGGGGGGACCGCCAGATACGCAGTATTTT. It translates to CASSPAGGPPDTQYF. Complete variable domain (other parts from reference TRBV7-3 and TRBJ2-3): GAGVSQTPSNKVTEKGKYVELRCDPISGHTALYWYRQSLGQGPEFLIYFQGTGAADDSGLPNDRFFAVRPEGSVSTLKIQRTERGDSAVYLCASSPAGGPPDTQYFGPGTRLTVL.